This paragraph covers one T cell receptor beta chain sequence. Trimming cost V 5 bases and J 3 bases; bases outside gene matches: 3. The CDR3 runs to 13 residues. The V gene's germline CDR1 is SGHDT and CDR2 YYEEEE. The sample belongs to a study of blood T cells in healthy people across ages. On the study more broadly: About one barcoded beta molecule per two T cells was captured by template switching.

With a J-beta primer mix and a sample-barcoded 5' primer, a second PCR ran about 7 to 12 cycles. Each CDR3 protein gets one entry after TCRdb re-called the 5' RACE reads with MiXCR. In the table there are almost 800,000 distinct CDR3 sequences, roughly 60% of which are singletons. The sequencing sample was made of blood. The TCR originated in a man aged 25-40 years in good health. The rearrangement uses TRBV5-6 and TRBJ1-1; 8 positions match TRBD1. The CDR3 here is CASRVDRDTEAFF. The CDR3 nucleotides are TGTGCCAGCAGGGTGGACAGGGACACTGAAGCTTTCTTT.